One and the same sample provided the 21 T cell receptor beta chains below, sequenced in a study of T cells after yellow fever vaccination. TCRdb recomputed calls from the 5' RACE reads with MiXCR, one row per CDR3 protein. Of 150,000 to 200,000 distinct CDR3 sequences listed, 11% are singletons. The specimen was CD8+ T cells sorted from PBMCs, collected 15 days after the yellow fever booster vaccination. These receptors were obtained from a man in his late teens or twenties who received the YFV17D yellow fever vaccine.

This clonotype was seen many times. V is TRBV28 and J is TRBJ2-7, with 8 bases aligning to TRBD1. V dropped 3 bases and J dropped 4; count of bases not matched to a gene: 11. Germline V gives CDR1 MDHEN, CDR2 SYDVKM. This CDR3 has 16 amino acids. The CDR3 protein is CASSFGSRTGHYEQYV. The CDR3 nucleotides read TGTGCCAGCAGTTTCGGTAGTCGGACAGGGCATTACGAGCAGTACGTC.

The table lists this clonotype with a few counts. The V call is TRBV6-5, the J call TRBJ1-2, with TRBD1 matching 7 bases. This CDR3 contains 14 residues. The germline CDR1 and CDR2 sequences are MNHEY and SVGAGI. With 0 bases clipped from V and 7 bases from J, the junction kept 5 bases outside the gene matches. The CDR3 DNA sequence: TGTGCCAGCAGTTACTCGACCGGGACAGTTGGCTACACCTTC. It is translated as CASSYSTGTVGYTF.

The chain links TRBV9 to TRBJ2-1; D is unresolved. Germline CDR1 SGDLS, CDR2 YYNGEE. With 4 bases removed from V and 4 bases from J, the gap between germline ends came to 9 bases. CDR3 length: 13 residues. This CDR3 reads CASSHGIYNEQFF. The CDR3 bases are TGTGCCAGCAGCCATGGGATTTACAATGAGCAGTTCTTC.

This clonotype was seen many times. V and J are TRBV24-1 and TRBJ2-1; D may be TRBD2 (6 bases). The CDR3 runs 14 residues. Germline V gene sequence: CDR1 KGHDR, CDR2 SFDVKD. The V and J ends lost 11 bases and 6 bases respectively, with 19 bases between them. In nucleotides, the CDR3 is TGTGCCATCCCACCCAGCGGGTTTAGCAATGAGCAGTTCTTC. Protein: CAIPPSGFSNEQFF.

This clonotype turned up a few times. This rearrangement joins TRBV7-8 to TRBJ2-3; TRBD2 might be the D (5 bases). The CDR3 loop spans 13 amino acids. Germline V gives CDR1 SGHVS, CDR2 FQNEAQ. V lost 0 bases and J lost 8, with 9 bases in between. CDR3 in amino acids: CASSLAREPTQYF. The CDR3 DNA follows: TGTGCCAGCAGCTTAGCGAGGGAGCCTACGCAGTATTTT. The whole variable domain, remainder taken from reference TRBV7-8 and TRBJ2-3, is GAGVSQSPRYKVAKRGQDVALRCDPISGHVSLFWYQQALGQGPEFLTYFQNEAQLDKSGLPSDRFFAERPEGSVSTLKIQRTQQEDSAVYLCASSLAREPTQYFGPGTRLTVL.

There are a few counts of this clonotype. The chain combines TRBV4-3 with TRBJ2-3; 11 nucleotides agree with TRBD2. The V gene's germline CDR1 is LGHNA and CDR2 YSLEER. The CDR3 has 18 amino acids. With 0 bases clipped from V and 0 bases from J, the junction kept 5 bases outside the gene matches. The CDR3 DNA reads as TGCGCCAGCAGCCAAGATATTGGACTAGCGGGTAGCACAGATACGCAGTATTTT. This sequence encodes CASSQDIGLAGSTDTQYF.

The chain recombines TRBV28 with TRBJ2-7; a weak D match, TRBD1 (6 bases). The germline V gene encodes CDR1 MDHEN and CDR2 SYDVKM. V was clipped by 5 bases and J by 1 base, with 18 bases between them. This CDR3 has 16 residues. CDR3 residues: CASSPPRTAQSYEQYV. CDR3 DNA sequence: TGTGCCAGCAGTCCCCCGCGGACAGCTCAATCCTACGAGCAGTACGTC.

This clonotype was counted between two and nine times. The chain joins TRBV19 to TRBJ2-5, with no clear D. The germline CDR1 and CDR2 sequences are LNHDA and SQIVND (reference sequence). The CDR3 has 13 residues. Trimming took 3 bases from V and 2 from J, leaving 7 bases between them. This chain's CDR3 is CASSISLQETQYF. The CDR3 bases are TGTGCCAGTAGTATCTCCTTGCAAGAGACCCAGTACTTC. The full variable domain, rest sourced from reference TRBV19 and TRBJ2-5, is DGGITQSPKYLFRKEGQNVTLSCEQNLNHDAMYWYRQDPGQGLRLIYYSQIVNDFQKGDIAEGYSVSREKKESFPLTVTSAQKNPTAFYLCASSISLQETQYFGPGTRLLVL.

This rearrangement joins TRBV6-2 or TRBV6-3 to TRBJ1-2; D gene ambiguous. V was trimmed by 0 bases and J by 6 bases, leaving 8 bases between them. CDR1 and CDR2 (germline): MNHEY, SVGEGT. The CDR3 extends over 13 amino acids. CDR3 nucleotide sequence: TGTGCCAGCAGTTACTCGAACGGGAATGGCTACACCTTC. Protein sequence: CASSYSNGNGYTF.

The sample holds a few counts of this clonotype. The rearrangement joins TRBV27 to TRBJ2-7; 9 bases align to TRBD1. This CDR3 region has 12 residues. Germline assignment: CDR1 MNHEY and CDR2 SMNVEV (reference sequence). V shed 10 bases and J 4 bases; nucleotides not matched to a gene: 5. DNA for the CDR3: TGTGCCACGCGGGACAGGGCTTACGAGCAGTACGTC. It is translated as CATRDRAYEQYV.

The CDR3 is CASSPVWTEYNEQFF. CDR3 DNA sequence: TGTGCCAGCAGCCCTGTCTGGACAGAATACAATGAGCAGTTCTTC. The chain combines TRBV14 with TRBJ2-1, with D possibly being TRBD1 (6 bases). The V end was cut by 4 bases, the J end by 4 bases, with 14 bases between. The germline gives CDR1 SGHDN, CDR2 FVKESK. The CDR3 extends over 15 amino acids.

The CDR3 region is CAWALGDPGDNEQFF. In DNA, the CDR3 is TGTGCCTGGGCCTTGGGTGACCCCGGGGACAATGAGCAGTTCTTC. This chain connects TRBV30 to TRBJ2-1; D may be TRBD2 (5 bases). V gave up 5 bases and J gave up 5 bases, with 19 bases separating them. The germline gives CDR1 GTSNPN, CDR2 SVGIG (reference sequence). The length of the CDR3 is 15 residues.

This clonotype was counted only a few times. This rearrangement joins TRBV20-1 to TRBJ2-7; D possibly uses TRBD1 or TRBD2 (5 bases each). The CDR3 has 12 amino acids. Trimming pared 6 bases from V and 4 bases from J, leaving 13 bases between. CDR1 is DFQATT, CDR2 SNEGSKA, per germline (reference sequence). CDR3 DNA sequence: TGCAGTGCCGGGGACGGAGGTTACGAGCAGTACGTC. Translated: CSAGDGGYEQYV.

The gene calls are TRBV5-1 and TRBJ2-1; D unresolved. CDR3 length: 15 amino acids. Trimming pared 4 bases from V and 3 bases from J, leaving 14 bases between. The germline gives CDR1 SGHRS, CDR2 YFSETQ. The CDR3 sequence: CASSLRSPNYNEQFF. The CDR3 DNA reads TGCGCCAGCAGCCTAAGATCCCCCAACTACAATGAGCAGTTCTTC.

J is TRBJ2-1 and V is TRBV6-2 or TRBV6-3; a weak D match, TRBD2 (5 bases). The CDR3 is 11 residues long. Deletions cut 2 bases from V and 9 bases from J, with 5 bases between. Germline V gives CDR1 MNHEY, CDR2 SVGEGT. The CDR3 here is CASSYRGEQFF. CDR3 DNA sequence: TGTGCCAGCAGTTACCGGGGTGAGCAGTTCTTC.

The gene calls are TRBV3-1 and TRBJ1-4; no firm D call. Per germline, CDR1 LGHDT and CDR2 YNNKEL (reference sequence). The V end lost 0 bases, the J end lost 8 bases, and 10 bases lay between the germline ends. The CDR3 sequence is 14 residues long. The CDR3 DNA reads TGTGCCAGCAGCCAAGATCCCCGGGTGGAAAAACTGTTTTTT. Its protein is CASSQDPRVEKLFF.

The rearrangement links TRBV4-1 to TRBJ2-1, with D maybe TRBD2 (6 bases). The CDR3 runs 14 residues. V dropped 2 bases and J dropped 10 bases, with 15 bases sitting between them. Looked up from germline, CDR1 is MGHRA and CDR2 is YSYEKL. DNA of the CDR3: TGCGCCAGCAGCCAACCCGGCGGGGTCGGCGAGCAGTTCTTC. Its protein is CASSQPGGVGEQFF.

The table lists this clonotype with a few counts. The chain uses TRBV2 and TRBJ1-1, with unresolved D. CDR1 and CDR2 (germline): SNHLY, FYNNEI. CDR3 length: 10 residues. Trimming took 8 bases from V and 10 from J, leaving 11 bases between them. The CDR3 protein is CASDGARAFF. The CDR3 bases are TGTGCCAGCGATGGCGCACGAGCTTTCTTT.

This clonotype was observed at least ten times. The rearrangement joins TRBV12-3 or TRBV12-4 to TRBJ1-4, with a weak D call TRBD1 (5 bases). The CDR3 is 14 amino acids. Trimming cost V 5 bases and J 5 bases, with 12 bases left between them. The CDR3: CASSADRLNEKLFF. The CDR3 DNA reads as TGTGCCAGCAGTGCAGACAGACTGAATGAAAAACTGTTTTTT.

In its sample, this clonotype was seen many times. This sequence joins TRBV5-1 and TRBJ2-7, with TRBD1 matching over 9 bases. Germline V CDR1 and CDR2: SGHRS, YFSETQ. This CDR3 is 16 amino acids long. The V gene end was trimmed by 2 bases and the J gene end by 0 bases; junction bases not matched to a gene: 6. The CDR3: CASSFSGTGPSYEQYF. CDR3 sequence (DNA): TGCGCCAGCAGCTTCTCCGGGACAGGGCCCTCCTACGAGCAGTACTTC.

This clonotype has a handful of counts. This CDR3 is CSAPGTGGTGELFF. CDR3 coding DNA: TGCAGCGCTCCAGGGACAGGGGGGACCGGGGAGCTGTTTTTT. The chain uses TRBV29-1 and TRBJ2-2; 11 nucleotides line up with TRBD1. CDR3 size: 14 residues. Unmatched junction bases numbered 6, after V lost 7 bases and J lost 5 bases. Germline CDR1 SQVTM, CDR2 ANQGSEA.